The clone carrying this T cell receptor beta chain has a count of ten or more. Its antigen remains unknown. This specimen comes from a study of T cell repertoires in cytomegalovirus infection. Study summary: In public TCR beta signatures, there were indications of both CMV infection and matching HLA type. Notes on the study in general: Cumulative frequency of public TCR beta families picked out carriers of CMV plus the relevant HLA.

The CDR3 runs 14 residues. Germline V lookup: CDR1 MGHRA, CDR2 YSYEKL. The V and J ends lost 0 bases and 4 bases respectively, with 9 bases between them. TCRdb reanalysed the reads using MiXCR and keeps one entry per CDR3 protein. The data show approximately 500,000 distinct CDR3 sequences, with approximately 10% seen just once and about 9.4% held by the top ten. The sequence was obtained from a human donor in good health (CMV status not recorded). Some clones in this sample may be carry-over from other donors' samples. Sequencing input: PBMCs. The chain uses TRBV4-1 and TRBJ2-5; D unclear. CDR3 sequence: CASSQDGQLETQYF. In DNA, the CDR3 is TGCGCCAGCAGCCAAGATGGGCAGTTAGAGACCCAGTACTTC.